This passage covers 10 T cell receptor beta chains from one sample sequenced in a study of T cells in tumors after PD-1 blockade. TCRdb's table, derived via immunoSEQ multiplex PCR, lists solely in-frame clones and lacks some. The table lists some 20,000 clones, about three quarters of them singletons. The input for sequencing was PBMCs, taken before anti-PD-1 treatment. The receptors shown here come from a human donor with basal cell carcinoma.

This sequence joins TRBV11-1 and TRBJ2-5; tentative D call: TRBD2 (5 bases). Germline assignment: CDR1 SGHAT and CDR2 FQDESV (reference sequence). V was clipped by 0 bases and J by 7 bases, with 21 bases between them. The length of the CDR3 is 17 residues. CDR3 coding DNA: TGTGCCAGCAGCTTAGCGACTCCTACCATCCGGGCGGGGACCCAGTACTTC. Translation: CASSLATPTIRAGTQYF.

The chain couples TRBV2 to TRBJ2-3, with D possibly called TRBD1 or TRBD2 (5 bases each). The CDR3 loop spans 15 amino acids. Trimming cost V 11 bases and J 1 base, with 19 bases left between them. In germline, CDR1 is SNHLY, CDR2 FYNNEI. This CDR3 reads CAGQLIRGGTDTQYF. The CDR3 bases are TGTGCCGGCCAACTAATCCGAGGGGGCACAGATACGCAGTATTTT.

This clone was detected a few times. This sequence joins TRBV5-1 and TRBJ2-2, with a tentative D call TRBD2 (6 bases). The CDR3 consists of 16 residues. Trimming took 7 bases from V and 0 from J, leaving 16 bases between them. Germline values: CDR1 SGHRS, CDR2 YFSETQ. CDR3 in DNA: TGCGCCAGCTTCACCGGGACTTCAGCGAACACCGGGGAGCTGTTTTTT. Its protein is CASFTGTSANTGELFF.

The chain uses TRBV7-2 and TRBJ2-5; TRBD2 matches 8 bases. This CDR3 is built from 16 residues. Germline loops: CDR1 SGHTA, CDR2 FQGNSA. V was pared by 1 base and J by 3 bases, with 7 bases of the junction left unmatched. CDR3 protein: CASSLDSGGWEETQYF. CDR3 sequence (DNA): TGTGCCAGCAGCTTAGACAGCGGGGGATGGGAAGAGACCCAGTACTTC.

This chain's CDR3 is CASSVGTGSEKLFF. The CDR3 DNA reads TGTGCCAGCAGCGTAGGGACAGGGAGTGAAAAACTGTTTTTT. The rearrangement links TRBV9 to TRBJ1-4; 8 bases fit TRBD1. From germline, CDR1 is SGDLS and CDR2 YYNGEE. Trimming cost V 0 bases and J 7 bases; bases outside gene matches: 2. CDR3 size: 14 residues.

V gene TRBV6-5 combines with J gene TRBJ2-7; weak D call: TRBD1 (6 bases). In germline, CDR1 is MNHEY, CDR2 SVGAGI. The germline V and J ends were trimmed by 10 bases and 1 base, with 11 bases remaining between them. This CDR3 has 12 amino acids. The CDR3 DNA follows: TGTGCCACCAGAGGGGGATCCTACGAGCAGTACTTC. It yields the protein CATRGGSYEQYF.

In this sample, this clone turned up once. The chain links TRBV6-1 to TRBJ1-4; D not resolved. Trimming left V 3 bases short and J 8 bases short, with 10 bases between. Per germline, CDR1 MNHNS and CDR2 SASEGT. The CDR3 has 13 amino acids. This CDR3 reads CASSDGGHEKLFF. CDR3 DNA: TGTGCCAGCAGTGACGGAGGGCACGAAAAACTGTTTTTT.

The chain carries TRBV18 and TRBJ2-1; 7 nucleotides match TRBD2. V gave up 2 bases and J gave up 2 bases; unmatched junction bases: 6. Germline values: CDR1 KGHSH, CDR2 LQKENI. The CDR3 is 16 amino acids. This CDR3 is CASSPAGRVTYNEQFF. In nucleotides, the CDR3 is TGTGCCAGCTCACCAGCGGGGAGGGTTACCTACAATGAGCAGTTCTTC.

The chain employs TRBV6-4 and TRBJ2-1, with 11 bases aligning to TRBD2. V dropped 9 bases and J dropped 4; count of bases not matched to a gene: 8. The germline V gene encodes CDR1 MRHNA and CDR2 SNTAGT. The CDR3 extends over 15 amino acids. The CDR3 region is CASSPGLADYNEQFF. CDR3 DNA: TGTGCCAGTAGTCCGGGACTAGCGGATTACAATGAGCAGTTCTTC.

The chain employs TRBV3-1 (or the pseudogene TRBV3-2) and TRBJ1-5, with unresolved D. From germline, CDR1 is LGHDT and CDR2 YNNKEL (reference sequence). The ends were cut back, 2 bases at V and 0 bases at J, with 5 bases in the middle. The CDR3 covers 14 residues. The CDR3 is CASSQNPSNQPQHF. CDR3 DNA: TGTGCCAGCAGCCAAAACCCTAGCAATCAGCCCCAGCATTTT.